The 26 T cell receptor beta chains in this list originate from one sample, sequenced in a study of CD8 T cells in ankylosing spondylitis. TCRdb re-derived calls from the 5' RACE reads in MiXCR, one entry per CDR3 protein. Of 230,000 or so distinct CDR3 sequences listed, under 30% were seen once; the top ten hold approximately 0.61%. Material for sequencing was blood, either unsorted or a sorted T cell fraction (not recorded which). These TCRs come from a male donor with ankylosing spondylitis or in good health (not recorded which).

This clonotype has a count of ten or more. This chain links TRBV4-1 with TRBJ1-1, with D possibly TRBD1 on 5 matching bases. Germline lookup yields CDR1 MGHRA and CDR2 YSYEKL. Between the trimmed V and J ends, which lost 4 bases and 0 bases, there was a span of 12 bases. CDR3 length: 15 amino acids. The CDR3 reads CASSPTGEVNTEAFF. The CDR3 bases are TGCGCCAGCAGCCCAACAGGAGAAGTGAACACTGAAGCTTTCTTT.

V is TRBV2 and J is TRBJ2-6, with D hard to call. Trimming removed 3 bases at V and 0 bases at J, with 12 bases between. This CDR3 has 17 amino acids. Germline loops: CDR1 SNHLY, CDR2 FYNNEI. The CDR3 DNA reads TGTGCCAGCAGTGAGTCAGGAGTGGTCTCTGGGGCCAACGTCCTGACTTTC. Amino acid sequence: CASSESGVVSGANVLTF.

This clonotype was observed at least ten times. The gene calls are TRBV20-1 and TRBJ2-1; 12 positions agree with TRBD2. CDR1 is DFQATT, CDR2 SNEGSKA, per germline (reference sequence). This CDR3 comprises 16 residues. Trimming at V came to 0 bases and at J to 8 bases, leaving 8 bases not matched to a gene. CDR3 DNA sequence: TGCAGTGCTAGAGATCGTACTAGCGGGGGGCTGGATGAGCAGTTCTTC. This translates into CSARDRTSGGLDEQFF.

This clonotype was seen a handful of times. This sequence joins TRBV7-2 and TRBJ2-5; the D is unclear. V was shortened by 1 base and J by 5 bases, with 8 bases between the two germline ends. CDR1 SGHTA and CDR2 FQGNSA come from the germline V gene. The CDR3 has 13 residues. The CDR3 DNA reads TGTGCCAGCAGCTTAGGACACGGGGAGACCCAGTACTTC. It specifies CASSLGHGETQYF.

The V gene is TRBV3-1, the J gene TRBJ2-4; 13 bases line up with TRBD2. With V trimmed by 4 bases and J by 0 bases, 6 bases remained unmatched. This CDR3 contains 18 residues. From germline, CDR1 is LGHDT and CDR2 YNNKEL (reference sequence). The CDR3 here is CASSPGTSGVLAKNIQYF. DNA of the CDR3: TGTGCCAGCAGCCCCGGGACTAGCGGGGTCCTAGCCAAAAACATTCAGTACTTC. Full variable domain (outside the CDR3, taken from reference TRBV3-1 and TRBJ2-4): DTAVSQTPKYLVTQMGNDKSIKCEQNLGHDTMYWYKQDSKKFLKIMFSYNNKELIINETVPNRFSPKSPDKAHLNLHINSLELGDSAVYFCASSPGTSGVLAKNIQYFGAGTRLSVL.

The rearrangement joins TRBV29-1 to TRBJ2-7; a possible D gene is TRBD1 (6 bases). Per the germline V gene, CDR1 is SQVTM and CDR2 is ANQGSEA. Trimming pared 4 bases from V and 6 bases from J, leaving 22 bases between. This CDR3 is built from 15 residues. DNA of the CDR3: TGCAGCGTTGCCGACCCACAGGGCCGACGGGGCGAGCAGTACTTC. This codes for CSVADPQGRRGEQYF.

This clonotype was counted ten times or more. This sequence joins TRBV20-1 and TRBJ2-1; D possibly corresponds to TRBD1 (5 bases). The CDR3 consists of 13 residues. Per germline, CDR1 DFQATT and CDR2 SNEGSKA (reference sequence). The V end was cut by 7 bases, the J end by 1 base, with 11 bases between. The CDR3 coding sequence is TGCAGTGGGTCGGCAGGGTCCTACAATGAGCAGTTCTTC. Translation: CSGSAGSYNEQFF.

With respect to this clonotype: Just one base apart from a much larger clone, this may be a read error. CDR3: CVISDGQGGYNEQFF. The CDR3 nucleotides are TGTGTCATCAGTGACGGGCAGGGGGGCTACAATGAGCAGTTCTTC. The J gene is TRBJ2-1, the V gene TRBV10-3; D might be TRBD1 (7 bases). The germline CDR1 and CDR2 sequences are ENHRY and SYGVKD. This CDR3 comprises 15 residues.

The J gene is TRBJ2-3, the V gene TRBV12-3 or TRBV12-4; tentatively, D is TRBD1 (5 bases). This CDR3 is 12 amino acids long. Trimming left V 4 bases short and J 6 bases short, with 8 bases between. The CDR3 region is CASSSGSDTQYF. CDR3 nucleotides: TGTGCCAGCAGTTCAGGGTCGGATACGCAGTATTTT.

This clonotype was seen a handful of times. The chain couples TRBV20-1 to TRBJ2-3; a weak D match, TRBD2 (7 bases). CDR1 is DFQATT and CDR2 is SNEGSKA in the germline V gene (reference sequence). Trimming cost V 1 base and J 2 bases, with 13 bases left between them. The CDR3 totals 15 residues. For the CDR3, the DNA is TGCAGTGCTAGAGTTCCGGGGGGCCTCACAGATACGCAGTATTTT. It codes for CSARVPGGLTDTQYF.

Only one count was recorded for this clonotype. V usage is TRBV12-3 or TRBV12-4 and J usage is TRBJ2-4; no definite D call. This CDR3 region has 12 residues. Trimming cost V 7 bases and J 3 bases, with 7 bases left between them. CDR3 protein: CASMGIKNIQYF. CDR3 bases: TGTGCCAGCATGGGCATCAAAAACATTCAGTACTTC.

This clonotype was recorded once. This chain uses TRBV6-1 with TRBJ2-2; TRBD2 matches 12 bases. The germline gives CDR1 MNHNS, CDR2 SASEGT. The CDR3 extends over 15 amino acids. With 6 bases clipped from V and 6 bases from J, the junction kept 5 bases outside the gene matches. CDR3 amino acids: CASRLPSGGAGELFF. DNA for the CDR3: TGTGCCAGCAGGCTGCCTAGCGGGGGGGCCGGGGAGCTGTTTTTT.

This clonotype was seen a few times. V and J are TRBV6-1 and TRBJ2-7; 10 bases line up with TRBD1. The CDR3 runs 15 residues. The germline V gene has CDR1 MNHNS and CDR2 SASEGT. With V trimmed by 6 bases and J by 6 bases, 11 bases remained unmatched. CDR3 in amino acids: CASSTIGTGAVEQYF. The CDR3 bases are TGTGCCAGCAGCACCATCGGGACAGGGGCTGTCGAGCAGTACTTC.

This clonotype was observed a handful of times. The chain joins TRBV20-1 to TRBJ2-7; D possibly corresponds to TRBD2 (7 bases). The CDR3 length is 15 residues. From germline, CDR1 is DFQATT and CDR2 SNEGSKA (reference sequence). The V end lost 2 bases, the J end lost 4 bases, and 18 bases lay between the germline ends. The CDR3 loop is CSARRGGAGSYEQYF. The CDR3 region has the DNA TGCAGTGCTAGAAGGGGGGGCGCGGGGTCTTACGAGCAGTACTTC.

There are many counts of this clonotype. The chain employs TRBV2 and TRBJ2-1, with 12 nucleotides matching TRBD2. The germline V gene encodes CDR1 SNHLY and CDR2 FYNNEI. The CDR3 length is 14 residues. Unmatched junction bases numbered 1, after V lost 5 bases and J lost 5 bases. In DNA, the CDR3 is TGTGCCAGCAGTCGACTAGCGGGGGACAATGAGCAGTTCTTC. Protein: CASSRLAGDNEQFF.

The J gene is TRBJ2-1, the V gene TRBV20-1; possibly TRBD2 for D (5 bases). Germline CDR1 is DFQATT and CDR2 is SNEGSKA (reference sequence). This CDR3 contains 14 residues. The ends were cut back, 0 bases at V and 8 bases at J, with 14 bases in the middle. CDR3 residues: CSARDRGPVHEQFF. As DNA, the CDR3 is TGCAGTGCTAGAGATCGAGGGCCAGTCCATGAGCAGTTCTTC.

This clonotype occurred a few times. The CDR3 protein is CASSTSGLTYEQYF. In DNA form, the CDR3 reads TGTGCCAGCAGCACCTCCGGGTTAACCTACGAGCAGTACTTC. The V gene is TRBV3-1, the J gene TRBJ2-7, with D hard to call. The germline V and J ends were trimmed by 5 bases and 2 bases, with 13 bases remaining between them. Germline CDR1 and CDR2: LGHDT and YNNKEL (reference sequence). CDR3 length: 14 residues.

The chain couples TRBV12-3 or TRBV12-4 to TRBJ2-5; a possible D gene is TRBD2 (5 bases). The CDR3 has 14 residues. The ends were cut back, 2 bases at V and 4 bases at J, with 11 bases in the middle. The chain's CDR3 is CASSLLASTETQYF. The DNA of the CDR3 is TGTGCCAGCAGTTTACTAGCCTCTACAGAGACCCAGTACTTC.

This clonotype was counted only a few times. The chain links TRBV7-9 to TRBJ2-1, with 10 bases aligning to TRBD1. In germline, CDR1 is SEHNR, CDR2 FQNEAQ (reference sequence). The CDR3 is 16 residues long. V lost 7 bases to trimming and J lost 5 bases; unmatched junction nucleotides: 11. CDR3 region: CASIPGTGVEDNEQFF. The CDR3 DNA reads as TGTGCCAGCATTCCCGGGACAGGGGTGGAGGACAATGAGCAGTTCTTC.

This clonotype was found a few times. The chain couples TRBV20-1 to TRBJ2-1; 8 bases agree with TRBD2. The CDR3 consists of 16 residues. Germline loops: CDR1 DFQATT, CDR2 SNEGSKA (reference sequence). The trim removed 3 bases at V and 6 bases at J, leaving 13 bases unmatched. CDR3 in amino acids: CSASRTGGGPANEQFF. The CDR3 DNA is TGCAGTGCTAGCCGCACGGGAGGGGGGCCCGCCAATGAGCAGTTCTTC.

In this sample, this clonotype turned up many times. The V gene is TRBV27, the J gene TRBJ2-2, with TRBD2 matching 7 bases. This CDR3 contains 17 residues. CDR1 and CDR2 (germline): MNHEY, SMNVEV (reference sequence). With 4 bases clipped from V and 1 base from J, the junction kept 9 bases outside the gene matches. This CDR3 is CASSSGWGGKNTGELFF. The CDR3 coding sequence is TGTGCCAGCAGTTCCGGTTGGGGGGGGAAGAACACCGGGGAGCTGTTTTTT.

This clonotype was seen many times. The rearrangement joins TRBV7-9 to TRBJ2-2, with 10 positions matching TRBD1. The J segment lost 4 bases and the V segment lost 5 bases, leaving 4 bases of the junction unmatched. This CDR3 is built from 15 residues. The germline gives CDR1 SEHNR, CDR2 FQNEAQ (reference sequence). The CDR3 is CASSPRDRGTGELFF. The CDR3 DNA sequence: TGTGCCAGCAGCCCCCGGGACAGGGGCACCGGGGAGCTGTTTTTT.

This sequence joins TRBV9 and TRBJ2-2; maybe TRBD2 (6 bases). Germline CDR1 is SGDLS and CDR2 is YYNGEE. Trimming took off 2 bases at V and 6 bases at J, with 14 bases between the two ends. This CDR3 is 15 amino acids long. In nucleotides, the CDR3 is TGTGCCAGCAGCGTTAGCGGAGACACGTCCGGGGAGCTGTTTTTT. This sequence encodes CASSVSGDTSGELFF.

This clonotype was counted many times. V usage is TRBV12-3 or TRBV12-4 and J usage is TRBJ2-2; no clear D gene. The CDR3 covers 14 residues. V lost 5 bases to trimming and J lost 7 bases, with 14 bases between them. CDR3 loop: CASSPDGYVGELFF. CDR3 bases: TGTGCCAGCAGTCCCGATGGGTATGTCGGGGAGCTGTTTTTT.

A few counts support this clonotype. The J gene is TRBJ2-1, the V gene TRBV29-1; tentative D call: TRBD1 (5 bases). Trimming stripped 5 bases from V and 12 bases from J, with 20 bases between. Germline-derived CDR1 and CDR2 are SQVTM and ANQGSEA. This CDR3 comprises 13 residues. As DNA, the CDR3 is TGCAGCGTTTTAAAAGGGGTGCCGTCGGGGCAGTTCTTC. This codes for CSVLKGVPSGQFF.

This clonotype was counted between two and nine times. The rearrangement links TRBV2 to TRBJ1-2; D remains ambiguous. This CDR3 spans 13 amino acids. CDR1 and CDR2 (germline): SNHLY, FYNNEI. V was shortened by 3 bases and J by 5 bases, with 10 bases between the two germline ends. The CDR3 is CASSEGPSYGYTF. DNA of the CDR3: TGTGCCAGCAGTGAGGGCCCCTCTTATGGCTACACCTTC.